This TCR beta chain was identified during a study of control samples from healthy donors and cancer patients. Assay: immunoSEQ multiplex PCR; the TCRdb copy retains only in-frame clones and omits some. The sample lists 40,000 to 50,000 clones, about 94% seen once, with 20% to 30% in the top ten. The J segment lost 15 bases and the V segment lost 2 bases, leaving 6 bases of the junction unmatched. CDR3 size: 14 residues. Germline V lookup: CDR1 LGHDT, CDR2 YNNKEL (reference sequence). The source material was blood. The rearrangement uses TRBV3-1 (or the pseudogene TRBV3-2) and TRBJ2-1; 14 bases map to TRBD2. The receptor comes from a man aged 60 to 69 in good health. This chain's CDR3 is CASSQTGLAGDTFF. The CDR3, as DNA: TGTGCCAGCAGCCAAACGGGACTAGCGGGAGATACGTTCTTC.